Described below is a single T cell receptor (beta chain) sequence and its context. Sequencing was performed with immunoSEQ multiplex PCR; in TCRdb, only in-frame clones are kept and a portion is missing. The sample lists 40,000 or so clones, approximately 82% occurring once. This CDR3 is built from 13 residues. V lost 4 bases to trimming and J lost 7 bases, with 10 bases between them. Germline V CDR1 and CDR2: MDHEN, SYDVKM. This entry comes from a study of OX40 agonist ivuxolimab in advanced cancers. Study in general: At just under 85% male, the cohort had a mean age of about 60 years, ranging from 23 to 79.

Material: CD4+ or CD8+ T cells sorted from blood, obtained in a trial of the OX40 agonist ivuxolimab. This chain joins TRBV28 and TRBJ1-4, with unresolved D. This sequence originates from an adult with an advanced solid tumor such as melanoma, head and neck, liver or kidney cancer. The CDR3 coding sequence is TGTGCCAGCAGTTCTCGGGGAAGTGAAAAACTGTTTTTT. It translates to CASSSRGSEKLFF.